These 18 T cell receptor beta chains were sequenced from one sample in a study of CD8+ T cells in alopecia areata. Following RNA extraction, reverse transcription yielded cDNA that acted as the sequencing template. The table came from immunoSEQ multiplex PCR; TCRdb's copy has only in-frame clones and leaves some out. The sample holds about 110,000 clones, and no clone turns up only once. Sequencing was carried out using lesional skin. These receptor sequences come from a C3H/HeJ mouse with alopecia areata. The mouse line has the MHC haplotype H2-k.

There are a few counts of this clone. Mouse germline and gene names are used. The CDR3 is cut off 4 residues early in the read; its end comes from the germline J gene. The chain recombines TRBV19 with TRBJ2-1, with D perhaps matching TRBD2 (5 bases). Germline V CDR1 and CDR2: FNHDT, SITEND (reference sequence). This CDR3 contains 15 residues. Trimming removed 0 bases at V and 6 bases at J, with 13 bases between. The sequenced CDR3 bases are TGTGCCAGCAGTATAGGGTGGGGAGTTGGTGCT. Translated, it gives CASSIGWGVGA. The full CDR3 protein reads CASSIGWGVGAEQFF.

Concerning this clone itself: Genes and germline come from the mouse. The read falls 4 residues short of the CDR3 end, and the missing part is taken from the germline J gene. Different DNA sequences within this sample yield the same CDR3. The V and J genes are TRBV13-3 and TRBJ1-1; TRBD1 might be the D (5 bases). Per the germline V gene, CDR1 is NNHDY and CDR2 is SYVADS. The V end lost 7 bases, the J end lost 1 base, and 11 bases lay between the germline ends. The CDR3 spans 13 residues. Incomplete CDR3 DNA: TGTGCCAGCCTAGGGCAGGGGAACACA. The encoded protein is CASLGQGNT. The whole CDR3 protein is CASLGQGNTEVFF.

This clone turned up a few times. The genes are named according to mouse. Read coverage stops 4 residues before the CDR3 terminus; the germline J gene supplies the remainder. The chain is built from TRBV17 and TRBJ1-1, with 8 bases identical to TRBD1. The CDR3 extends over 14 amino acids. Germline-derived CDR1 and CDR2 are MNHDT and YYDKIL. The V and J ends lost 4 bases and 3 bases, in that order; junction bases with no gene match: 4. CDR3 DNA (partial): TGTGCTAGCAGTAAGCAGGGGGCGGACACA. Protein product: CASSKQGADT. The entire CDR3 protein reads CASSKQGADTEVFF.

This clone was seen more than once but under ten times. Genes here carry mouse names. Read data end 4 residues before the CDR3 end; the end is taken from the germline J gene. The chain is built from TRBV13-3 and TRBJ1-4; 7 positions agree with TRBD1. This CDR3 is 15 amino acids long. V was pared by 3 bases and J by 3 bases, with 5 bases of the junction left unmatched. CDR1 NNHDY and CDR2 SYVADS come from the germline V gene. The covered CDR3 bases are TGTGCCAGCAGTGGGGACAGACAAACCAACGAA. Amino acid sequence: CASSGDRQTNE. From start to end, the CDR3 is CASSGDRQTNERLFF.

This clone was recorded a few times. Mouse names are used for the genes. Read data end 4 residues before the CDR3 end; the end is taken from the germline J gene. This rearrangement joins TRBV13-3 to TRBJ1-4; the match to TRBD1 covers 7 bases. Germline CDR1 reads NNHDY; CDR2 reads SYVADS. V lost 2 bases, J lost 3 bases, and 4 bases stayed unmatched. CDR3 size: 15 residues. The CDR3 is CASSESQGANERLFF. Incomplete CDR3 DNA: TGTGCCAGCAGTGAGTCGCAGGGGGCCAACGAA.

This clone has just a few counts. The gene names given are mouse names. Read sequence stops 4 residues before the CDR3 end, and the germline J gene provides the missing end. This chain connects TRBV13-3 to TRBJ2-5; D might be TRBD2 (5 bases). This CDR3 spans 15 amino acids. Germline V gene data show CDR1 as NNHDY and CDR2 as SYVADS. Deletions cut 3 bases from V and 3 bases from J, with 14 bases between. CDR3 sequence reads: CASSGLLGAQDTQYF. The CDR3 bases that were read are TGTGCCAGCAGTGGCCTCCTGGGAGCTCAAGAC. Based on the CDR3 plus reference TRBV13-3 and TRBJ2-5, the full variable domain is EAAVTQSPRSKVAVTGGKVTLSCHQTNNHDYMYWYRQDTGHGLRLIHYSYVADSTEKGDIPDGYKASRPSQENFSLILELASLSQTAVYFCASSGLLGAQDTQYFGPGTRLLVL.

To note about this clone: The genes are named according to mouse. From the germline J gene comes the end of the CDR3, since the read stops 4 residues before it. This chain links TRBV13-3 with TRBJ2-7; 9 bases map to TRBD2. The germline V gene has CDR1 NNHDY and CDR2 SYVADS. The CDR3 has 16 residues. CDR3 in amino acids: CASSDAFGGARNEQYF. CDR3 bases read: TGTGCCAGCAGTGATGCCTTTGGGGGGGCGAGGAAT.

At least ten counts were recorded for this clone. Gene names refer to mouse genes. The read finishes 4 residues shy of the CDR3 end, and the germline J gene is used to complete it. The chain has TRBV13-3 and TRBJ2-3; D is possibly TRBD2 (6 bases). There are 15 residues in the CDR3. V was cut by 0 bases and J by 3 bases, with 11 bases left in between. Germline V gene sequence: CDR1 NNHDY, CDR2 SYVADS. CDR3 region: CASSDAWGGAETLYF. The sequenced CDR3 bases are TGTGCCAGCAGTGATGCCTGGGGAGGGGCAGAA.

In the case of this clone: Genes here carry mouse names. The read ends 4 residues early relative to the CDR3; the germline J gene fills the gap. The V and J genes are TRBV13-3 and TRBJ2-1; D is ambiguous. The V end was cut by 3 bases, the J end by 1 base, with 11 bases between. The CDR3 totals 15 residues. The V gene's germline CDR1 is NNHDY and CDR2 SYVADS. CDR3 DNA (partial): TGTGCCAGCAGTGTCCCCGACATAAACTATGCT. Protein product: CASSVPDINYA. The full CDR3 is CASSVPDINYAEQFF.

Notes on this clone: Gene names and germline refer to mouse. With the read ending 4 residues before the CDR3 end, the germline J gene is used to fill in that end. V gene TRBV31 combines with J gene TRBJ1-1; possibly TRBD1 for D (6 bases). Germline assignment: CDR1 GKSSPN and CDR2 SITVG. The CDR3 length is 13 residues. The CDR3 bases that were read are TGTGCCTGGAGTCTGGGGGGGCGCAGA. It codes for CAWSLGGRR. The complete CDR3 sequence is CAWSLGGRREVFF.

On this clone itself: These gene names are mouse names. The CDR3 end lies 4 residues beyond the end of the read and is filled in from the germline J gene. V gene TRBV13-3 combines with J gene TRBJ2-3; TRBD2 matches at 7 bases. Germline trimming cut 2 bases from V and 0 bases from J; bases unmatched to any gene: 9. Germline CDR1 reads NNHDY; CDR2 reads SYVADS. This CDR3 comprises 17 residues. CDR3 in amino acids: CASSESVGGPSAETLYF. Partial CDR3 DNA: TGTGCCAGCAGTGAGAGCGTGGGGGGTCCTAGTGCAGAA.

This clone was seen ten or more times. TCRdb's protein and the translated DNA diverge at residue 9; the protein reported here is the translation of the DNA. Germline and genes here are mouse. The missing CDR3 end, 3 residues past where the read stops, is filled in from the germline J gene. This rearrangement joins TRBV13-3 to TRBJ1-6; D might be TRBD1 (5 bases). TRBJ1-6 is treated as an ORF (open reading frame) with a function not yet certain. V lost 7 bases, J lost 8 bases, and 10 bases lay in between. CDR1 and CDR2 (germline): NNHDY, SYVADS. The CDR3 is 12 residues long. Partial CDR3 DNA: TGTGCCAGCCAGGGCGATGATTCGCCC. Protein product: CASQGDDSP. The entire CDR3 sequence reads CASQGDDSPLYF.

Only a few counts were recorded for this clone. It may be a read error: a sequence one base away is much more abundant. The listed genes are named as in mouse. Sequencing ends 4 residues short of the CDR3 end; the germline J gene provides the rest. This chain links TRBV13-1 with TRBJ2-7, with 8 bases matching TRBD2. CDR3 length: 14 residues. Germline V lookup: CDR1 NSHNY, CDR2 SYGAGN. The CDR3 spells CASSDHLGGYEQYF. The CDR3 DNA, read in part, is TGTGCCAGCAGTGATCATCTGGGGGGTTAT.

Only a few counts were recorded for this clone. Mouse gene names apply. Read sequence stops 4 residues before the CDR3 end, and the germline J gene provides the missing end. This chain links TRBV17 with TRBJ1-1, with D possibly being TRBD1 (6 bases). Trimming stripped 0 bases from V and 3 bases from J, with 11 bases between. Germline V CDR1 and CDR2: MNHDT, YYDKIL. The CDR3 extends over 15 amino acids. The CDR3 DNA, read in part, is TGTGCTAGCAGTAGAGATCCAGGGGCGGACACA. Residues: CASSRDPGADT. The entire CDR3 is CASSRDPGADTEVFF.

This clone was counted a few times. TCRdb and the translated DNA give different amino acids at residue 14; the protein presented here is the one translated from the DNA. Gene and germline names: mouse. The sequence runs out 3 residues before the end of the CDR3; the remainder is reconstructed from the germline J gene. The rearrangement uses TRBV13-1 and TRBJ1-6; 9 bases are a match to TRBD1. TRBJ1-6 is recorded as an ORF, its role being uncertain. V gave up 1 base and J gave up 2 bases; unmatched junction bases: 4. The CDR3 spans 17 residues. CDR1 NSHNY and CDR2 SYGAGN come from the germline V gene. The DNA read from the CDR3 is TGTGCCAGCAGTGATCGAGACAGGGGGACCTATAATTCGCCC. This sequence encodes CASSDRDRGTYNSP. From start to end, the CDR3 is CASSDRDRGTYNSPLYF.

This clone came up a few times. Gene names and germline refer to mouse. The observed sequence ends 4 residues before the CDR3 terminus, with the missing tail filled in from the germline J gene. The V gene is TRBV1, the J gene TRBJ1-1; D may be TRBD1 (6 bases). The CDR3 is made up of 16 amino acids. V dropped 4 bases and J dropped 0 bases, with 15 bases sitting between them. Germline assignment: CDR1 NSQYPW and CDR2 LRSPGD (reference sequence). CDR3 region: CTCSGVGTNANTEVFF. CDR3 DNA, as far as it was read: TGCACCTGCAGTGGGGTCGGGACAAATGCAAACACA.

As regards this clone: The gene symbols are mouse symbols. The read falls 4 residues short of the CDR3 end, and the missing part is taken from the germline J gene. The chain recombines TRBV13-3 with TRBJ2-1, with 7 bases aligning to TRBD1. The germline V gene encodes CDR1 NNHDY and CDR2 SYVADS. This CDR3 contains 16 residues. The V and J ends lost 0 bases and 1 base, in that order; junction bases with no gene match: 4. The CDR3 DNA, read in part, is TGTGCCAGCAGTGATGCCGGGACAGAGAACTATGCT. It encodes CASSDAGTENYA. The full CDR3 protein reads CASSDAGTENYAEQFF.

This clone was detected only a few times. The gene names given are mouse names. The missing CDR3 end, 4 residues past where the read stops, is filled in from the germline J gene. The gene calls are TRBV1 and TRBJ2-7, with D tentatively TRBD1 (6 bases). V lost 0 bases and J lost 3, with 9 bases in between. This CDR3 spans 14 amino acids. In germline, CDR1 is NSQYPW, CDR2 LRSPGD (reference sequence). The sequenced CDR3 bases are TGCACCTGCAGTGCAGATAAGGGGGTCTAT. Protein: CTCSADKGVY. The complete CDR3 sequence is CTCSADKGVYEQYF.